This paragraph reports one TCR beta chain. The primer mix had 60 Vbeta and 13 Jbeta primers. Sequenced by immunoSEQ multiplex PCR; TCRdb stores in-frame clones only, minus some. This table has some 220,000 clones, just under 85% appearing once. This record belongs to a study of cytomegalovirus exposure and HLA in healthy donors. Sequences were obtained from PBMCs. This TCR was sampled from a woman in her thirties or forties in good health and CMV-seronegative.

The CDR3 coding sequence is TGTGCCAGCAGCTTAGGTCGACTGACGAACTACAATGAGCAGTTCTTC. Encoded protein: CASSLGRLTNYNEQFF. The V call is TRBV11-2, the J call TRBJ2-1; no clear D. CDR1 SGHAT and CDR2 FQNNGV come from the germline V gene. The CDR3 loop spans 16 amino acids. With 1 base removed from V and 3 bases from J, the gap between germline ends came to 13 bases.